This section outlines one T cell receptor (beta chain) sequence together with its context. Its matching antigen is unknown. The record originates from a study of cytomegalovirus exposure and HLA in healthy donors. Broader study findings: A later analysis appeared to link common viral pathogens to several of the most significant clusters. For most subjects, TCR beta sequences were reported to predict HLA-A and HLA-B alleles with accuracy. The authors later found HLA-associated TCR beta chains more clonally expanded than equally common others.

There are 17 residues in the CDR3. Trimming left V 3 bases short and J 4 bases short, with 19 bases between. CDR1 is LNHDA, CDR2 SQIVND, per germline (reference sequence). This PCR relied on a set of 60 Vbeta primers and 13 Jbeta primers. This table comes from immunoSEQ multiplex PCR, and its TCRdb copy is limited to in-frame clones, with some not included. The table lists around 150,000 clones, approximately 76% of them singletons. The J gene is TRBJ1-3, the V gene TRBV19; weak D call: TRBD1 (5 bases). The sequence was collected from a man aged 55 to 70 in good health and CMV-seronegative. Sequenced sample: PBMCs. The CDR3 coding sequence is TGTGCCAGTAGTATTGCCCCGGGCAGGGCATACGGAAACACCATATATTTT. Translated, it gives CASSIAPGRAYGNTIYF.